This TCR beta chain comes out of a study of blood T cell repertoires in COVID-19. Study as a whole: Material from acute and convalescent COVID-19 was sourced from the United States, Italy and Spain. Sample material is recorded as cDNA or gDNA derived from T cells, B-cell-depleted T cells, or PBMCs.

Per germline, CDR1 MDHEN and CDR2 SYDVKM. This CDR3 is built from 14 residues. The V and J ends lost 8 bases and 1 base, in that order; junction bases with no gene match: 3. Per the original data handling: Estimation of nucleated cell counts was performed using reference gene primer amplification. Only in-frame clones appear in the TCRdb table, and some are missing; sequencing was by immunoSEQ multiplex PCR. The V and J calls and clone size were taken over from that table, and D and trimming were inferred from the DNA. The table records more than 85,000 clones, over 75% of them present only once. The specimen sequenced was peripheral blood. The chain recombines TRBV28 with TRBJ1-5; the match to TRBD1 covers 9 bases. This clonotype was obtained from a human donor in a cohort sampled during active COVID-19. The CDR3 here is CASLDRGSNQPQHF. The CDR3 nucleotides are TGTGCCAGCCTGGACAGGGGCAGCAATCAGCCCCAGCATTTT.